Listed below are T cell receptor beta chains from one sample, sequenced in a study of cytomegalovirus exposure and HLA in healthy donors. This table comes from immunoSEQ multiplex PCR, and its TCRdb copy is limited to in-frame clones, with some not included. The repertoire holds about 210,000 clones, with 87% as singletons. The sequencing input was PBMCs. The receptors were gathered from a boy between 2 and 10 years old in good health and CMV-seronegative. CDR3s include the opening cysteine and the closing phenylalanine or tryptophan. The order of the fields is J gene, clone size, D gene, V gene, CDR3 protein, CDR3 DNA. The D gene is left open where the match is weak. Expanded clones are given a class, and other clones once, few, many or no size at all.

j_gene: TRBJ1-2; abundance: NA; d_gene: NA; v_gene: TRBV27; CDR3aa: CASSGGNYGYTF; CDR3nt: TGTGCCAGCTCCGGGGGGAACTATGGCTACACCTTC
j_gene: TRBJ1-1; abundance: few; d_gene: NA; v_gene: TRBV5-4; CDR3aa: CASSLERGNTEAFF; CDR3nt: TGTGCCAGCAGCTTGGAACGGGGGAACACTGAAGCTTTCTTT
j_gene: TRBJ2-1; abundance: once; d_gene: NA; v_gene: TRBV30; CDR3aa: CAWSGRGNEQFF; CDR3nt: TGTGCCTGGAGTGGGAGAGGGAATGAGCAGTTCTTC
j_gene: TRBJ1-6; abundance: NA; d_gene: NA; v_gene: TRBV30; CDR3aa: CAWGSGGVVYNSPLHF; CDR3nt: TGTGCCTGGGGAAGTGGGGGGGTTGTCTATAATTCACCCCTCCACTTT
j_gene: TRBJ1-5; abundance: NA; d_gene: TRBD1; v_gene: TRBV6-1; CDR3aa: CASIAGTGNQPQHF; CDR3nt: TGTGCCAGCATTGCCGGGACAGGGAATCAGCCCCAGCATTTT
j_gene: TRBJ2-7; abundance: NA; d_gene: TRBD2; v_gene: TRBV6-1; CDR3aa: CASGTSGSYEQYF; CDR3nt: TGTGCCAGCGGGACTAGCGGATCCTACGAGCAGTACTTC
j_gene: TRBJ2-3; abundance: NA; d_gene: TRBD2; v_gene: TRBV4-1; CDR3aa: CASSQGAGVGADTQYF; CDR3nt: TGCGCCAGCAGCCAAGGAGCGGGGGTAGGAGCAGATACGCAGTATTTT
j_gene: TRBJ2-1; abundance: few; d_gene: TRBD1; v_gene: TRBV9; CDR3aa: CASSVRGGEGYNEQFF; CDR3nt: TGTGCCAGCAGCGTACGAGGGGGCGAGGGATACAATGAGCAGTTCTTC
j_gene: TRBJ2-1; abundance: NA; d_gene: TRBD2; v_gene: TRBV7-9; CDR3aa: CASSLEPSGGYYNEQFF; CDR3nt: TGTGCCAGCAGCTTAGAGCCTAGCGGGGGATACTACAATGAGCAGTTCTTC
j_gene: TRBJ2-2; abundance: NA; d_gene: TRBD2; v_gene: TRBV11-2; CDR3aa: CASSSPGLTNTGELFF; CDR3nt: TGTGCCAGCAGCTCCCCGGGACTAACGAACACCGGGGAGCTGTTTTTT
j_gene: TRBJ1-1; abundance: NA; d_gene: NA; v_gene: TRBV7-9; CDR3aa: CASSRARGGALNTEAFF; CDR3nt: TGTGCCAGCAGCCGCGCGAGGGGAGGCGCTCTGAACACTGAAGCTTTCTTT
j_gene: TRBJ1-3; abundance: NA; d_gene: NA; v_gene: TRBV29-1; CDR3aa: CSVVFALSGNTIYF; CDR3nt: TGCAGCGTTGTATTTGCACTCTCTGGAAACACCATATATTTT
j_gene: TRBJ2-3; abundance: NA; d_gene: TRBD2; v_gene: TRBV15; CDR3aa: CATSRLLAGGPGIPNTQYF; CDR3nt: TGTGCCACCAGCAGGTTACTAGCGGGAGGGCCGGGGATTCCAAATACGCAGTATTTT
j_gene: TRBJ1-4; abundance: few; d_gene: NA; v_gene: TRBV29-1; CDR3aa: CSVGGTAGIDEKLFF; CDR3nt: TGCAGCGTTGGAGGGACCGCGGGGATCGATGAAAAACTGTTTTTT
j_gene: TRBJ1-2; abundance: NA; d_gene: NA; v_gene: TRBV5-6; CDR3aa: CASSLDGSVRDYGYTF; CDR3nt: TGTGCCAGCAGCTTGGATGGCAGCGTAAGAGACTATGGCTACACCTTC
j_gene: TRBJ2-7; abundance: NA; d_gene: TRBD1; v_gene: TRBV28; CDR3aa: CASSEDREILTPYEQYF; CDR3nt: TGTGCCAGCAGTGAAGACAGGGAAATCCTTACCCCCTACGAGCAGTACTTC
j_gene: TRBJ2-3; abundance: NA; d_gene: TRBD1; v_gene: TRBV19; CDR3aa: CASSTGGFESDTQYF; CDR3nt: TGTGCCAGTAGTACAGGGGGCTTCGAGTCAGATACGCAGTATTTT
j_gene: TRBJ2-7; abundance: NA; d_gene: NA; v_gene: TRBV6-5; CDR3aa: CASSPQGREQYF; CDR3nt: TGTGCCAGCAGTCCTCAGGGGCGCGAGCAGTACTTC
j_gene: TRBJ1-6; abundance: NA; d_gene: NA; v_gene: TRBV10-3; CDR3aa: CAISALRQQDSPLHF; CDR3nt: TGTGCCATCAGTGCCTTGAGACAGCAGGATTCACCCCTCCACTTT
j_gene: TRBJ1-1; abundance: NA; d_gene: NA; v_gene: TRBV28; CDR3aa: CASSLGGKNTEAFF; CDR3nt: TGTGCCAGCAGCCTAGGGGGAAAAAACACTGAAGCTTTCTTT